The 15 T cell receptor beta chains below all came from one sample that was sequenced in a study of shared clonotypes between healthy human individuals. TCRdb's table, derived via immunoSEQ multiplex PCR, lists solely in-frame clones and lacks some. The sample includes 600,000 to 750,000 clones, roughly 72% of them seen just once. What was sequenced was memory CD4+ T cells sorted from blood. As to subset: CD45RA-negative fraction. These receptors originate from a woman aged 25 to 45 in good health.

The gene calls are TRBV7-9 and TRBJ2-7, with 7 bases fitting TRBD1. Germline-derived CDR1 and CDR2 are SEHNR and FQNEAQ (reference sequence). The ends lost 1 base at V and 2 bases at J; junction bases unmatched: 8. The CDR3 has 16 residues. The CDR3 spells CASSLVGRGHAYEQYF. The CDR3 coding sequence is TGTGCCAGCAGCTTAGTAGGTAGGGGGCACGCCTACGAGCAGTACTTC.

This clone was seen a handful of times. The CDR3 sequence: CASSLGLAYEQYF. As DNA, the CDR3 is TGTGCCAGCAGCTTGGGACTAGCTTACGAGCAGTACTTC. The chain employs TRBV7-6 and TRBJ2-5; 9 positions agree with TRBD2. Gene TRBJ2-7 matches the end of the DNA better, so the J call may be wrong. Germline CDR1 reads SGHVS; CDR2 reads FNYEAQ. This CDR3 comprises 13 residues.

As to this clone: The sample contains more than one DNA sequence encoding this CDR3. The chain uses TRBV27 and TRBJ2-3; maybe TRBD2 (6 bases). Trimming shortened V by 3 bases and J by 8 bases, and 9 bases separated the two germline ends. The CDR3 is made up of 12 amino acids. Germline V CDR1 and CDR2: MNHEY, SMNVEV (reference sequence). In DNA, the CDR3 is TGTGCCAGCAGTTTCGAGGGAGGTACGCAGTATTTT. Protein product: CASSFEGGTQYF.

This clone has a handful of counts. The gene calls are TRBV2 and TRBJ2-1; 12 bases are shared with TRBD2. The CDR3 covers 15 residues. The germline V gene has CDR1 SNHLY and CDR2 FYNNEI. Germline trimming cut 4 bases from V and 7 bases from J; bases unmatched to any gene: 5. The CDR3 protein is CASSALAGGGNEQFF. For the CDR3, the DNA is TGTGCCAGCAGTGCCCTAGCGGGAGGGGGGAATGAGCAGTTCTTC.

The chain links TRBV11-2 to TRBJ1-4; D unclear. V lost 4 bases, J lost 7 bases, and 10 bases lay in between. This CDR3 is 13 amino acids long. Germline V gives CDR1 SGHAT, CDR2 FQNNGV. The CDR3 here is CASSSRGTEKLFF. In nucleotides, the CDR3 is TGTGCCAGCAGCTCCCGGGGAACTGAAAAACTGTTTTTT.

The chain has TRBV19 and TRBJ2-7; possibly TRBD2 for D (6 bases). The germline gives CDR1 LNHDA, CDR2 SQIVND (reference sequence). Trimming removed 5 bases from V and 2 bases from J, with 19 bases in between. The CDR3 covers 16 residues. The CDR3 protein is CASSPAGVTGTYEQYF. The CDR3 DNA is TGTGCCAGTAGTCCAGCGGGCGTCACGGGAACCTACGAGCAGTACTTC.

The V call is TRBV6-6, the J call TRBJ1-2; D is unclear. The V and J ends lost 4 bases and 4 bases respectively, with 10 bases between them. The germline V gene has CDR1 MNHNY and CDR2 SVGAGI (reference sequence). The CDR3 spans 13 residues. The CDR3 here is CASSSEVVYGYTF. For the CDR3, the DNA is TGTGCCAGCAGTTCCGAGGTAGTCTATGGCTACACCTTC.

Comment on this clone: Since a much larger clone is just one base distant, this may be a read error. This rearrangement joins TRBV7-6 to TRBJ2-3; D is ambiguous. The CDR3 has 12 amino acids. The V end lost 3 bases, the J end lost 2 bases, and 3 bases lay between the germline ends. Per the germline V gene, CDR1 is SGHVS and CDR2 is FNYEAQ. CDR3: CASSFATDTQYF. The CDR3 region has the DNA TGTGCCAGCAGCTTCGCCACAGATACGCAGTATTTT.

The V gene is TRBV13, the J gene TRBJ2-3; the match to TRBD1 covers 7 bases. This CDR3 spans 14 amino acids. The V gene's germline CDR1 is PRHDT and CDR2 FYEKMQ (reference sequence). V shed 4 bases and J 3 bases; nucleotides not matched to a gene: 4. CDR3 region: CASSSRQGTDTQYF. CDR3 DNA: TGTGCCAGCAGCTCACGACAGGGAACAGATACGCAGTATTTT.

The chain employs TRBV27 and TRBJ2-7, with TRBD1 matching over 10 bases. The CDR3 runs to 15 residues. Germline lookup yields CDR1 MNHEY and CDR2 SMNVEV (reference sequence). Trimming removed 5 bases from V and 6 bases from J; junction bases left unmatched: 10. In nucleotides, the CDR3 is TGTGCCAGCAGTATAAACCGGGACAGGGGTAGCGAGCAGTACTTC. The encoded protein is CASSINRDRGSEQYF.

With regard to this clone: A read error may be the cause here, since a much bigger clone is one base away. The chain carries TRBV27 and TRBJ2-1, with TRBD2 matching over 11 bases. Germline CDR1 MNHEY, CDR2 SMNVEV (reference sequence). The CDR3 totals 15 residues. After removal of 6 bases from V and 2 bases from J, the junction contained 3 bases not matched to a gene. The CDR3 DNA reads TGTGCCAGCAGATTAGCGGGAGGGCCCTACAATGAGCAGTTCTTC. Translation gives CASRLAGGPYNEQFF.

This clone was counted only a few times. The V and J genes are TRBV6-1 and TRBJ1-1; a weak D match, TRBD1 (5 bases). Trimming pared 7 bases from V and 5 bases from J, leaving 14 bases between. Germline CDR1 is MNHNS and CDR2 is SASEGT. This CDR3 region has 13 residues. CDR3 bases: TGTGCCAGCACTGGGACCTCGGGTACTGAAGCTTTCTTT. It encodes CASTGTSGTEAFF.

The chain employs TRBV2 and TRBJ2-1; D may be TRBD1 or TRBD2 (5 bases each). Trimming stripped 6 bases from V and 7 bases from J, with 19 bases between. CDR1 and CDR2 (germline): SNHLY, FYNNEI. This CDR3 contains 15 residues. CDR3 sequence (DNA): TGTGCCAGCAGCAAGGGGCCCGGCGGGCCGAATGAGCAGTTCTTC. This gives the protein CASSKGPGGPNEQFF.

J is TRBJ2-7 and V is TRBV28, with 9 bases lining up with TRBD1. The J segment lost 2 bases and the V segment lost 6 bases, leaving 8 bases of the junction unmatched. The length of the CDR3 is 15 residues. The germline V gene has CDR1 MDHEN and CDR2 SYDVKM. CDR3 in amino acids: CASRAGTGNPYEQYF. Written as DNA, the CDR3 is TGTGCCAGCAGGGCCGGGACAGGGAACCCCTACGAGCAGTACTTC.

This rearrangement joins TRBV28 to TRBJ2-1, with TRBD1 matching 9 bases. Germline V gene lookup returns CDR1 MDHEN and CDR2 SYDVKM. This CDR3 is built from 13 residues. With V trimmed by 10 bases and J by 2 bases, 3 bases remained unmatched. CDR3 sequence (DNA): TGTGCCACCCGACAGGGGGCCTACAATGAGCAGTTCTTC. This gives the protein CATRQGAYNEQFF.